A selection of T cell receptor beta chains follows, all from one sample in a study of cytomegalovirus exposure and HLA in healthy donors. The method was immunoSEQ multiplex PCR; TCRdb's version includes in-frame clones alone and lacks a portion of them. The repertoire holds tens of thousands of clones, with approximately 78% as singletons. Sequencing input: PBMCs. All receptors derive from a woman between 35 and 50 years old in good health and CMV-seropositive. Each CDR3 is given with its conserved first and last residue. Each record gives: J gene, D gene, clone size, V gene, CDR3 DNA, CDR3 protein. D genes are given only for firm matches. Expanded clones are given a class, and other clones once, few, many or no size at all.

TRBJ1-3 . . TRBV5-1 TGCGCCAGCAGCTTGGCCGGAGGGGACGGAAACACCATATATTTT CASSLAGGDGNTIYF
TRBJ2-1 TRBD1 large TRBV6-4 TGTGCCAGCAGTGACGGACAGGGTAATGAGCAGTTCTTC CASSDGQGNEQFF
TRBJ1-1 . . TRBV29-1 TGCAGCGCCCAGAACACTGAAGCTTTCTTT CSAQNTEAFF
TRBJ2-7 TRBD1 . TRBV29-1 TGCAGCGCTAGGGGACAGGGGGGACTCGAGCAGTACTTC CSARGQGGLEQYF
TRBJ2-4 TRBD2 . TRBV4-3 TGCGCCAGCAGCCAAGATAAAGCGGGATCCAAAAACATTCAGTACTTC CASSQDKAGSKNIQYF
TRBJ1-1 . . TRBV6-4 TGTGCCAGCAGTCAGGAGGCCGGGGACACTGAAGCTTTCTTT CASSQEAGDTEAFF
TRBJ2-7 TRBD2 . TRBV27 TGTGCCAGCAGTCTAGCGGGAGGCGGGGACGAGCAGTACTTC CASSLAGGGDEQYF
TRBJ2-3 TRBD1 few TRBV4-1 TGCGCCAGCAGCCAAGGGGGGACAGTCCTTAGCACAGATACGCAGTATTTT CASSQGGTVLSTDTQYF
TRBJ2-2 . . TRBV27 TGTGCCAGCAGTTTATCGGGGGCTACCGGGGAGCTGTTTTTT CASSLSGATGELFF
TRBJ2-1 TRBD2 . TRBV27 TGTGCCAGCAGTTTATCTAGCGGGAGGGCCTACGATGAGCAGTTCTTC CASSLSSGRAYDEQFF
TRBJ2-1 TRBD2 . TRBV4-2 TGTGCCAGCAGCCAGGCCGGGACTAGCGGCTACAATGAGCAGTTCTTC CASSQAGTSGYNEQFF
TRBJ2-3 TRBD1 . TRBV6-5 TGTGCCAGCAGCTTGGGACAGCTAGGCACAGATACGCAGTATTTT CASSLGQLGTDTQYF
TRBJ1-1 . . TRBV15 TGTGCCACCAGCCGTGGGGGGGTGAACACTGAAGCTTTCTTT CATSRGGVNTEAFF
TRBJ2-1 . . TRBV5-4 TGTGCCAGCAAGGTTTCGGGACTCCTCTCCTACAATGAGCAGTTCTTC CASKVSGLLSYNEQFF
TRBJ2-7 TRBD2 few TRBV4-2 TGTGCCAGCAGCCAAGCCGGGAGCGGGAAGACCTACGAGCAGTACTTC CASSQAGSGKTYEQYF
TRBJ1-2 TRBD1 . TRBV6-4 TGTGCCAGCAGCCCCGGGGTCTCGACAGGGTCGCGCGGCTACACCTTC CASSPGVSTGSRGYTF
TRBJ2-1 TRBD2 . TRBV27 TGTGCCAGCAGTTTACTCTTTACTAGCGGGGTTTACAATGAGCAGTTCTTC CASSLLFTSGVYNEQFF
TRBJ1-1 . . TRBV6-1 TGTGCCAGCAGCCCCACAGGAGACACTGAAGCTTTCTTT CASSPTGDTEAFF
TRBJ1-2 . . TRBV28 TGTGCCGGACAAACTAACTATGGCTACACCTTC CAGQTNYGYTF
TRBJ2-1 . few TRBV28 TGTGCCAGCAGTTTCGGAAGCGGGCCAGACTACAATGAGCAGTTCTTC CASSFGSGPDYNEQFF
TRBJ1-1 TRBD1 . TRBV6-5 TGTGCCAGCAGTTACTTCCAGACAGGGATGACTGAAGCTTTCTTT CASSYFQTGMTEAFF
TRBJ1-2 TRBD1 once TRBV4-1 TGCGCCAGCAGCCAAGCCCCCGGGACAGTCTATGGCTACACCTTC CASSQAPGTVYGYTF
TRBJ1-3 TRBD1 few TRBV5-4 TGTGCCAGCAGCTTGGACGCAGGGGGGAACACCATATATTTT CASSLDAGGNTIYF